This is a list of T cell receptor beta chains from one sample in a study of technical replicates of blood from several donors. Clones were sequenced by immunoSEQ multiplex PCR, and TCRdb holds only the in-frame ones, with some missing. The profile shows some 63,000 clones, approximately 90% of them singletons. The sample consisted of PBMCs. These receptors originate from a human donor in good health. Some clones in this sample may be carry-over from other donors' samples. CDR3s include the opening cysteine and the closing phenylalanine or tryptophan. A D gene is named only where the DNA matches it firmly. Part of the rows lack a size; the others show once, few, many or a class for expanded clones.

clone size,J gene,V gene,D gene,CDR3 protein,CDR3 DNA
-,TRBJ2-7,TRBV6-6,TRBD2,CASRRLAGMTYEQYF,TGTGCCAGCAGACGACTAGCGGGTATGACCTACGAGCAGTACTTC
-,TRBJ2-1,TRBV29-1,TRBD1,CSVMKGAGNEQFF,TGCAGCGTTATGAAGGGGGCTGGGAATGAGCAGTTCTTC
-,TRBJ2-7,TRBV2,TRBD2,CASRGTSGTPYEQYF,TGTGCCAGCAGGGGGACTAGCGGGACTCCCTACGAGCAGTACTTC
-,TRBJ1-2,TRBV18,-,CASSPPQGISQYGYTF,TGTGCCAGCTCACCACCCCAGGGGATATCCCAATATGGCTACACCTTC
-,TRBJ2-3,TRBV4-3,TRBD1,CASSLLGTGADTQYF,TGCGCCAGCAGCCTGCTCGGGACAGGGGCAGATACGCAGTATTTT
once,TRBJ2-2,TRBV29-1,TRBD2,CSVSQRLAGLNTGELFF,TGCAGCGTCTCACAAAGACTAGCGGGGCTGAACACCGGGGAGCTGTTTTTT
once,TRBJ2-5,TRBV7-9,-,CASSLALRGWETQYF,TGTGCCAGCAGCTTAGCCTTGCGGGGTTGGGAGACCCAGTACTTC
-,TRBJ1-3,TRBV11-3,-,CASSVSRGTIYF,TGTGCCAGCAGCGTCAGTCGGGGCACCATATATTTT
-,TRBJ2-7,TRBV7-2,-,CASSQQGTAGEQYF,TGTGCCAGCAGCCAACAGGGGACTGCTGGGGAGCAGTACTTC
-,TRBJ2-5,TRBV27,-,CASSLSGGVERGQETQYF,TGTGCCAGCAGTTTATCTGGTGGGGTAGAAAGGGGCCAAGAGACCCAGTACTTC
-,TRBJ1-1,TRBV6-5,-,CASSYARREAFF,TGTGCCAGCAGTTACGCCAGGCGTGAAGCTTTCTTT
-,TRBJ1-3,TRBV7-6,-,CASSSRPGSGNTIYF,TGTGCCAGCAGTTCTAGACCGGGCTCTGGAAACACCATATATTTT
-,TRBJ2-5,TRBV6-5,TRBD2,CASSYYLAGAQETQYF,TGTGCCAGCAGTTACTATCTAGCGGGGGCTCAAGAGACCCAGTACTTC
-,TRBJ1-1,TRBV4-3,-,CASSQGLQVVAFF,TGCGCCAGCAGCCAAGGATTACAGGTTGTGGCTTTCTTT
-,TRBJ2-5,TRBV5-1,-,CASKTGRVGETQYF,TGCGCCAGCAAAACAGGGAGGGTGGGAGAGACCCAGTACTTC
-,TRBJ2-5,TRBV19,TRBD2,CASSTGGRSQETQYF,TGTGCCAGTAGTACGGGAGGACGGAGCCAAGAGACCCAGTACTTC
-,TRBJ2-2,TRBV7-2,-,CASSLDRDGELFF,TGTGCCAGCAGCTTAGACAGGGACGGGGAGCTGTTTTTT
once,TRBJ1-6,TRBV6-5,-,CASSYSLQARSPLHF,TGTGCCAGCAGTTACAGTTTGCAGGCTCGATCACCCCTCCACTTT
-,TRBJ2-3,TRBV4-3,-,CASSQGRAAGTDTQYF,TGCGCCAGCAGCCAAGGCCGGGCAGCGGGCACAGATACGCAGTATTTT
-,TRBJ2-1,TRBV10-3,TRBD2,CAISEPWTSGNNEQFF,TGTGCCATCAGTGAGCCGTGGACTAGCGGGAACAATGAGCAGTTCTTC
-,TRBJ1-2,TRBV7-8,TRBD1,CASSEGDRAEYYGYTF,TGTGCCAGCAGCGAGGGGGACAGGGCGGAGTACTATGGCTACACCTTC
-,TRBJ2-7,TRBV4-2,TRBD1,CASSPGQGSYEQYF,TGTGCCAGCAGCCCCGGACAGGGCTCCTACGAGCAGTACTTC